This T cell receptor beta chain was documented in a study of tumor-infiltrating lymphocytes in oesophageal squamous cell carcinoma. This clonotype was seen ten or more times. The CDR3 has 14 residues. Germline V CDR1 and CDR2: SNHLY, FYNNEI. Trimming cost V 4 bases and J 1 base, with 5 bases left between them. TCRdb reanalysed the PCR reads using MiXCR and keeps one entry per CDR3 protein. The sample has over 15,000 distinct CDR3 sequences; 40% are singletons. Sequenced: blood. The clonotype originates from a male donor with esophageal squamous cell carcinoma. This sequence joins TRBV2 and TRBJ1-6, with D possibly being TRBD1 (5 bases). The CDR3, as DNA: TGTGCCAGCAGTGCAGGGTCCTATAATTCACCCCTCCACTTT. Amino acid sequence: CASSAGSYNSPLHF.